The clone carrying this T cell receptor beta chain was picked up a small number of times. What it binds is unknown. The record originates from a study of shared clonotypes between healthy human individuals. V gave up 7 bases and J gave up 3 bases; unmatched junction bases: 6. The CDR3 covers 14 residues. CDR1 and CDR2 (germline): MDHEN, SYDVKM. General study points: Non-shared clonotypes showed lower generation probabilities than clonotypes common to all four donors. At large depth, rarefaction still showed sorted-subset sequencing to be incomplete.

At deep level, the assay was performed. Per the study methods: For the immunoSEQ data, sequences were junction-only without quality scores, so filtering differed. Some clones are missing from TCRdb's copy, which holds only in-frame ones; the method was immunoSEQ multiplex PCR. V, J and clone size derive from that table, while D and trimming were established from the DNA sequence. The sample shows around 700,000 clones, around 72% of them seen only once. The sequenced sample was memory CD4+ T cells sorted from blood. Described subset: CD45RA-negative fraction. V gene TRBV28 combines with J gene TRBJ1-1; TRBD1 matches 9 bases. The sequence came from a woman aged 25 to 39 in good health. CDR3 region: CASIPRQGDTEAFF. The CDR3 DNA reads TGTGCCAGCATCCCTCGACAGGGGGACACTGAAGCTTTCTTT.